Following are 18 T cell receptor beta chains from one sample sequenced in a study of cytomegalovirus exposure and HLA in healthy donors. Primers: 60 Vbeta forward and 13 Jbeta reverse. Profiling relied on immunoSEQ multiplex PCR, and the TCRdb table lists in-frame clones only, not all of them. The sample consists of some 120,000 clones, 75% to 85% of them appearing once. Sequencing was carried out using PBMCs. The receptor set was obtained from a woman aged 45-65 years in good health and CMV-seropositive.

The chain has TRBV9 and TRBJ2-3; 11 bases agree with TRBD1. Germline V CDR1 and CDR2: SGDLS, YYNGEE. The CDR3 consists of 15 residues. The junction had 4 bases not matched to a gene; V was cut back by 3 bases and J by 4 bases. The CDR3 coding sequence is TGTGCCAGCAGCGAGGGACAGGGGGTGGCAGATACGCAGTATTTT. Its protein is CASSEGQGVADTQYF.

This clone was recorded once. The chain joins TRBV30 to TRBJ2-7, with 7 bases matching TRBD2. CDR1 GTSNPN and CDR2 SVGIG come from the germline V gene (reference sequence). V gave up 0 bases and J gave up 4 bases; unmatched junction bases: 9. This CDR3 comprises 15 residues. CDR3: CAWSVRWEGRYEQYF. The CDR3 nucleotides are TGTGCCTGGAGTGTACGGTGGGAGGGCAGGTACGAGCAGTACTTC.

The J gene is TRBJ2-3, the V gene TRBV27, with 13 bases that match TRBD2. The CDR3 runs to 17 residues. V shed 1 base, J shed 2 bases, and the junction held 3 bases outside the gene matches. The V gene's germline CDR1 is MNHEY and CDR2 SMNVEV (reference sequence). This CDR3 reads CASSLYGLAGDTDTQYF. The CDR3 coding sequence is TGTGCCAGCAGTTTATATGGACTAGCGGGAGACACAGATACGCAGTATTTT.

The chain combines TRBV19 with TRBJ1-2, with D possibly being TRBD1 (5 bases). V lost 3 bases, J lost 4 bases, and 15 bases lay in between. Germline V gene data show CDR1 as LNHDA and CDR2 as SQIVND (reference sequence). The length of the CDR3 is 15 residues. CDR3 nucleotide sequence: TGTGCCAGTAGTATGGGCGGGGCCGGGGCCTATGGCTACACCTTC. Protein: CASSMGGAGAYGYTF.

The chain links TRBV5-4 to TRBJ2-3, with a tentative D call TRBD2 (5 bases). Trimming pared 5 bases from V and 0 bases from J, leaving 13 bases between. The germline V gene has CDR1 SGHNT and CDR2 YYREEE (reference sequence). The CDR3 contains 15 residues. The CDR3 DNA sequence: TGTGCCAGCAGACCGGACTTCGCTAGCACAGATACGCAGTATTTT. Translated: CASRPDFASTDTQYF.

The table lists this clone with a few counts. The chain has TRBV5-1 and TRBJ2-1; 8 bases line up with TRBD2. There are 15 residues in the CDR3. Trimming removed 2 bases from V and 0 bases from J; junction bases left unmatched: 1. CDR1 and CDR2 (germline): SGHRS, YFSETQ. The CDR3 bases are TGCGCCAGCAGCTTAGCGGGAGTCTCCTACAATGAGCAGTTCTTC. Residues: CASSLAGVSYNEQFF.

This clone was picked up a small number of times. V gene TRBV6-5 combines with J gene TRBJ1-2, with TRBD1 matching 8 bases. CDR3 size: 15 residues. Germline CDR1 MNHEY, CDR2 SVGAGI. The V gene end was trimmed by 6 bases and the J gene end by 0 bases; junction bases not matched to a gene: 6. In DNA form, the CDR3 reads TGTGCCAGCAGCTCGACAGGGGCGGCTAACTATGGCTACACCTTC. The encoded protein is CASSSTGAANYGYTF.

The chain recombines TRBV7-9 with TRBJ1-1; a weak D match, TRBD1 (6 bases). Deletions cut 5 bases from V and 7 bases from J, with 14 bases between. CDR3 length: 13 amino acids. Germline loops: CDR1 SEHNR, CDR2 FQNEAQ (reference sequence). The DNA for the CDR3 is TGTGCCAGCAGCCCGATACAGGGTATTGAAGCTTTCTTT. Translated, it gives CASSPIQGIEAFF.

This rearrangement joins TRBV30 to TRBJ1-4; the match to TRBD1 covers 8 bases. Trimming at V came to 1 base and at J to 0 bases, leaving 16 bases not matched to a gene. This CDR3 contains 20 residues. CDR1 GTSNPN and CDR2 SVGIG come from the germline V gene (reference sequence). Here the CDR3 DNA reads TGTGCCTGGAGTGGAACTTTACAGGGGGTCTTGGGTTCAACTAATGAAAAACTGTTTTTT. Translating it yields CAWSGTLQGVLGSTNEKLFF.

This sequence joins TRBV5-4 and TRBJ2-3, with 9 bases matching TRBD2. CDR3 length equals 16 residues. Germline trimming cut 7 bases from V and 2 bases from J; bases unmatched to any gene: 11. Per germline, CDR1 SGHNT and CDR2 YYREEE (reference sequence). The CDR3 spells CASSPASGITTDTQYF. Written as DNA, the CDR3 is TGTGCCAGCTCCCCTGCTAGCGGGATAACCACAGATACGCAGTATTTT. The whole variable domain, remainder taken from reference TRBV5-4 and TRBJ2-3, is ETGVTQSPTHLIKTRGQQVTLRCSSQSGHNTVSWYQQALGQGPQFIFQYYREEENGRGNFPPRFSGLQFPNYSSELNVNALELDDSALYLCASSPASGITTDTQYFGPGTRLTVL.

V gene TRBV6-5 combines with J gene TRBJ2-5; D may be TRBD1 (6 bases). Trimming took off 1 base at V and 2 bases at J, with 11 bases between the two ends. The germline CDR1 and CDR2 sequences are MNHEY and SVGAGI. The CDR3 loop spans 15 amino acids. This CDR3 reads CASSYFQGIQETQYF. The CDR3 region has the DNA TGTGCCAGCAGTTACTTTCAGGGGATACAAGAGACCCAGTACTTC.

J is TRBJ2-1 and V is TRBV5-1; tentatively, D is TRBD2 (7 bases). Trimming removed 0 bases from V and 0 bases from J, with 13 bases in between. Germline V gene lookup returns CDR1 SGHRS and CDR2 YFSETQ. The CDR3 length is 17 residues. For the CDR3, the DNA is TGCGCCAGCAGCTTGGGTGGGGGGGCGAGCTCCTACAATGAGCAGTTCTTC. Protein product: CASSLGGGASSYNEQFF. The full variable domain, rest sourced from reference TRBV5-1 and TRBJ2-1, is KAGVTQTPRYLIKTRGQQVTLSCSPISGHRSVSWYQQTPGQGLQFLFEYFSETQRNKGNFPGRFSGRQFSNSRSEMNVSTLELGDSALYLCASSLGGGASSYNEQFFGPGTRLTVL.

V and J are TRBV6-5 and TRBJ1-5; TRBD1 is a possible D gene (6 bases). Germline V gives CDR1 MNHEY, CDR2 SVGAGI. This CDR3 has 14 amino acids. V gave up 5 bases and J gave up 6 bases, with 14 bases separating them. The CDR3 reads CASSRTVLSQPQHF. The CDR3 nucleotides read TGTGCCAGCAGTCGGACAGTTCTGAGTCAGCCCCAGCATTTT.

The chain recombines TRBV29-1 with TRBJ2-3; 7 bases agree with TRBD1. Germline V gives CDR1 SQVTM, CDR2 ANQGSEA. The CDR3 consists of 16 residues. V shed 5 bases, J shed 1 base, and the junction held 12 bases outside the gene matches. The CDR3 reads CSVQGQTFLGTDTQYF. CDR3 bases: TGCAGCGTTCAGGGACAGACATTTTTAGGCACAGATACGCAGTATTTT.

This chain links TRBV7-2 with TRBJ1-1, with D unclear. Germline lookup yields CDR1 SGHTA and CDR2 FQGNSA. V was trimmed by 7 bases and J by 4 bases, leaving 16 bases between them. The CDR3 length is 14 residues. The CDR3 DNA follows: TGTGCCAGCAAAACACCCACCAGCGGCACTGAAGCTTTCTTT. Translated, it gives CASKTPTSGTEAFF.

V and J are TRBV2 and TRBJ2-7, with 9 bases matching TRBD2. CDR1 is SNHLY, CDR2 FYNNEI, per germline. CDR3 length equals 16 residues. The J segment lost 3 bases and the V segment lost 6 bases, leaving 12 bases of the junction unmatched. The CDR3 here is CASSPRVAGAVYEQYF. The CDR3 DNA reads as TGTGCCAGCAGCCCCAGGGTAGCGGGAGCCGTCTACGAGCAGTACTTC.

The rearrangement links TRBV7-6 to TRBJ2-7, with a tentative D call TRBD2 (6 bases). Germline CDR1 SGHVS, CDR2 FNYEAQ. This CDR3 contains 13 residues. V was pared by 3 bases and J by 4 bases, with 10 bases between. The CDR3 sequence is CASSFKRGYEQYF. CDR3 DNA: TGTGCCAGCAGCTTCAAACGGGGGTACGAGCAGTACTTC.

CDR3 sequence: CASSSGQSYTEAFF. The CDR3 DNA is TGTGCCAGCAGCTCGGGACAGAGTTACACTGAAGCTTTCTTT. The rearrangement uses TRBV7-9 and TRBJ1-1; TRBD1 agrees at 7 bases. Germline assignment: CDR1 SEHNR and CDR2 FQNEAQ (reference sequence). V was clipped by 4 bases and J by 3 bases; unmatched bases: 5. CDR3 length: 14 amino acids.